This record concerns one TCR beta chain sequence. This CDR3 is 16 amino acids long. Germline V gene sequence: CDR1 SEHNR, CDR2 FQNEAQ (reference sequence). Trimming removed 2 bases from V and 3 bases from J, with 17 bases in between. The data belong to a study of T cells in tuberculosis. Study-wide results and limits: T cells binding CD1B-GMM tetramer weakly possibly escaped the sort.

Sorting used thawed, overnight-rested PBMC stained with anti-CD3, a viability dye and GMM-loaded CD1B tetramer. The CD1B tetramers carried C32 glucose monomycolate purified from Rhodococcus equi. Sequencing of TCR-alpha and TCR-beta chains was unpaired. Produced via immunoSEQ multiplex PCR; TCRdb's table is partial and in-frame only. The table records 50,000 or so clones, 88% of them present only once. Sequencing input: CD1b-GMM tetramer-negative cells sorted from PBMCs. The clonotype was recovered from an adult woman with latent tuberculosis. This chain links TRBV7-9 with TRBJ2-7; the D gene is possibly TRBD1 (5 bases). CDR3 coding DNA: TGTGCCAGCAGCTTACCACCCGCAGGGTCTTACTACGAGCAGTACTTC. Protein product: CASSLPPAGSYYEQYF. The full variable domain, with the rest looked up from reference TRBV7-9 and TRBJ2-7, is DTGVSQNPRHKITKRGQNVTFRCDPISEHNRLYWYRQTLGQGPEFLTYFQNEAQLEKSRLLSDRFSAERPKGSFSTLEIQRTEQGDSAMYLCASSLPPAGSYYEQYFGPGTRLTVT.